This T cell receptor (beta chain) was obtained from a study of identical twins. General study results and limits: Invariant MAIT and iNKT cells may have partly biased zero-insertion analyses.

All of the donors were Caucasians in good health. In its sample, this clonotype was seen a few times. Its cognate antigen is unknown. Germline CDR1 reads SGHAT; CDR2 reads FQNNGV. The CDR3 is 14 residues long. The V gene lost 3 bases and the J gene lost 7 bases, with 16 bases spanning the gap. Each cDNA held unique molecular identifiers, and template switching gave it a universal primer site. TCRdb re-analysed the 5' RACE reads in MiXCR, keeping a single row per CDR3 protein. Of just over 450,000 distinct CDR3 sequences in the sample, over 12% were seen once. These records were also assigned to another study, of yellow fever vaccine responses in identical twins. That report adds: Twins' vaccine T cell responses were reported to seem partly convergent and partly personalized.

The TCR sequence derives from a woman between 18 and 30 years old in good health. Specimen: CD4+ T cells sorted from blood. The chain uses TRBV11-2 and TRBJ2-7; possibly TRBD1 or TRBD2 for D (5 bases each). DNA of the CDR3: TGTGCCAGCAGCTTTAGTGACGGGGCTGAAGAGCAGTACTTC. Protein sequence: CASSFSDGAEEQYF.